The entry that follows covers one TCR beta chain sequence. The record originates from a study of blood T cell repertoires in COVID-19. Study background: Specimens from acute and convalescent COVID-19 originated in the United States, Italy and Spain. Nucleic acid was either cDNA or gDNA, and it came from T cells, B-cell-depleted T cells, or PBMCs.

Per the study methods: Reference gene primers were amplified, and this amplification served to estimate nucleated cell counts. The method was immunoSEQ multiplex PCR; TCRdb's version includes in-frame clones alone and lacks a portion of them. V, J and clone size derive from that table, while D and trimming were established from the DNA sequence. The data hold a few hundred thousand clones, with 86% observed a single time. The sequence derives from a woman between 50 and 59 years old with acute or convalescent COVID-19. Sequenced: peripheral blood.

In nucleotides, the CDR3 is TGTGCCAGCTCACCAGGGGACAGGGGAAAGAACACTGAAGCTTTCTTT. Translated, it gives CASSPGDRGKNTEAFF. The chain links TRBV18 to TRBJ1-1, with 10 bases matching TRBD1. CDR3 size: 16 residues. Germline lookup yields CDR1 KGHSH and CDR2 LQKENI. V was pared by 2 bases and J by 1 base, with 4 bases of the junction left unmatched. The complete variable domain, with remaining parts taken from reference TRBV18 and TRBJ1-1, reads NAGVMQNPRHLVRRRGQEARLRCSPMKGHSHVYWYRQLPEEGLKFMVYLQKENIIDESGMPKERFSAEFPKEGPSILRIQQVVRGDSAAYFCASSPGDRGKNTEAFFGQGTRLTVV.